This TCR beta chain derives from a study of PD-1 blockade in classical Hodgkin lymphoma. Study-wide results and caveats: Undefined causes, possibly disease activity or prior therapy, underlie the repertoire differences.

With respect to this clone: Its specificity is not known.

Per the germline V gene, CDR1 is MGHRA and CDR2 is YSYEKL. The CDR3 totals 17 residues. V dropped 3 bases and J dropped 5; count of bases not matched to a gene: 7. The time point was: cycle 4 day 1 (C4D1), after five to seven weeks of nivolumab. Each patient relapsed following autologous stem cell transplantation, and prior brentuximab vedotin exposure differed. Starting with thawed PBMCs, CD4+ T cells were purified by magnetic negative selection. Here immunoSEQ multiplex PCR was the method, and the copy in TCRdb shows in-frame clones only, minus some. The table includes 25,000 to 35,000 clones, around 86% detected once.

This TCR was sampled from a human donor with classical Hodgkin lymphoma. The chain links TRBV4-1 to TRBJ2-3; 14 nucleotides align to TRBD2. The sample consisted of CD4+ T cells from blood, taken before the fourth cycle of nivolumab. The CDR3 sequence: CASSHRGTSGSLDTQYF. Here the CDR3 DNA reads TGCGCCAGCAGCCACCGAGGGACTAGCGGGAGTTTAGATACGCAGTATTTT.